This T cell receptor (beta chain) derives from a study of T cell clusters in autoimmune cytopenias. Regarding the study as a whole: TRB repertoire shifts in secondary cytopenia and chronic lymphocytic leukemia mostly reflected lymphoma, not autoimmunity.

TRB was amplified from 250 ng of peripheral blood genomic DNA per sample. This CDR3 is 12 amino acids long. Germline CDR1 reads SGHDT; CDR2 reads YYEEEE. This clonotype is called medium-sized based on its frequency. Antigen unknown. TRB was amplified by touch-down multiplex PCR, primer pools A and B combined. Each CDR3 protein gets one entry in TCRdb, which reprocessed the multiplex PCR reads and gives no DNA. Its table records 6,900 or so distinct CDR3 sequences. Separately, the same data were catalogued under a study of T cell repertoires in aging, cancer and after chemotherapy. That source notes: Loss of evenness, beyond lost richness, contributed to age-related TCR diversity decline in cancer patients.

The receptor's source is a human donor in good health. The gene calls are TRBV5-6 and TRBJ2-1. The source material was peripheral blood. This CDR3 reads CASSWGYNEQFF.